The sequence of this TCR beta chain was determined in a study of T cell changes during pregnancy in multiple sclerosis. The assay was immunoSEQ multiplex PCR, and TCRdb's table has in-frame clones only and misses some. The repertoire holds tens of thousands of clones, with around 94% as singletons. Sequences were derived from peripheral blood, sampled in the second trimester of pregnancy. This TCR came from a female donor in good health, enrolled as a control in a pregnancy study.

CDR3 loop: CASKGGTSTDTQYF. Written as DNA, the CDR3 is TGTGCCAGCAAGGGCGGGACTAGCACAGATACGCAGTATTTT. This chain links TRBV28 with TRBJ2-3; D may be TRBD2 (6 bases). V lost 7 bases and J lost 0, with 11 bases in between. Per the germline V gene, CDR1 is MDHEN and CDR2 is SYDVKM. The CDR3 is 14 amino acids.